These 24 T cell receptor beta chains originate from one sample sequenced in a study of cytomegalovirus exposure and HLA in healthy donors. The PCR was carried out with 60 Vbeta primers and 13 Jbeta primers. TCRdb's table, derived via immunoSEQ multiplex PCR, lists solely in-frame clones and lacks some. The data show roughly 120,000 clones, roughly 84% seen once. The source material was PBMCs. The source is a woman aged 18-29 years in good health and CMV-seropositive.

The genes are TRBV5-4 and TRBJ2-3; 11 nucleotides match TRBD1. The CDR3 totals 15 residues. The V and J ends lost 6 bases and 1 base, in that order; junction bases with no gene match: 4. Germline V gives CDR1 SGHNT, CDR2 YYREEE (reference sequence). For the CDR3, the DNA is TGTGCCAGCATCCAGGACAGGGGGCGCACAGATACGCAGTATTTT. The encoded protein is CASIQDRGRTDTQYF.

This sequence joins TRBV27 and TRBJ2-3; 12 bases map to TRBD2. Looked up from germline, CDR1 is MNHEY and CDR2 is SMNVEV (reference sequence). The trim removed 2 bases at V and 1 base at J, leaving 1 base unmatched. This CDR3 contains 16 residues. CDR3 protein: CASSLLAGGGTDTQYF. DNA for the CDR3: TGTGCCAGCAGTTTACTAGCGGGGGGGGGCACAGATACGCAGTATTTT.

This clone was picked up one time. The genes are TRBV14 and TRBJ1-4; no definite D call. V lost 3 bases to trimming and J lost 8 bases, with 13 bases between them. There are 14 residues in the CDR3. Per the germline V gene, CDR1 is SGHDN and CDR2 is FVKESK. Here the CDR3 reads CASSHHQQREKLFF. CDR3 in DNA: TGTGCCAGCAGCCACCATCAACAGCGGGAAAAACTGTTTTTT.

CDR3 sequence reads: CASSLTGDNEQFF. The CDR3 nucleotides are TGCGCCAGCAGCTTGACGGGGGACAATGAGCAGTTCTTC. J is TRBJ2-1 and V is TRBV5-1; TRBD2 might be the D (6 bases). The CDR3 totals 13 residues. Per germline, CDR1 SGHRS and CDR2 YFSETQ. V shed 1 base and J shed 5 bases, with 7 bases lying between them. Full variable domain (rest looked up from reference TRBV5-1 and TRBJ2-1): KAGVTQTPRYLIKTRGQQVTLSCSPISGHRSVSWYQQTPGQGLQFLFEYFSETQRNKGNFPGRFSGRQFSNSRSEMNVSTLELGDSALYLCASSLTGDNEQFFGPGTRLTVL.

J is TRBJ2-6 and V is TRBV9, with TRBD1 matching 8 bases. The CDR3 spans 18 residues. The junction had 9 bases not matched to a gene; V was cut back by 4 bases and J by 0 bases. CDR1 SGDLS and CDR2 YYNGEE come from the germline V gene. The CDR3 protein is CASSPTGTGPSGANVLTF. Written as DNA, the CDR3 is TGTGCCAGCAGCCCAACAGGGACAGGCCCCTCTGGGGCCAACGTCCTGACTTTC.

The chain combines TRBV10-3 with TRBJ2-2, with D perhaps matching TRBD2 (5 bases). Between the trimmed V and J ends, which lost 7 bases and 3 bases, there was a span of 9 bases. Germline CDR1 reads ENHRY; CDR2 reads SYGVKD. The CDR3 loop spans 13 amino acids. The CDR3: CAITGKHTGELFF. In nucleotides, the CDR3 is TGTGCCATCACGGGGAAGCACACCGGGGAGCTGTTTTTT.

This chain joins TRBV30 and TRBJ1-3; D gene unclear. The germline V gene has CDR1 GTSNPN and CDR2 SVGIG (reference sequence). CDR3 size: 13 residues. V was trimmed by 5 bases and J by 4 bases, leaving 12 bases between them. In DNA form, the CDR3 reads TGTGCCTGGGATGAGGGTGGAGGAAACACCATATATTTT. Its translation: CAWDEGGGNTIYF.

This clone was seen just once. V and J are TRBV2 and TRBJ1-1; 7 bases agree with TRBD1. The CDR3 spans 14 residues. V gave up 6 bases and J gave up 0 bases; unmatched junction bases: 4. Germline lookup yields CDR1 SNHLY and CDR2 FYNNEI. The CDR3, as DNA: TGTGCCAGCAGATCCGACAGGGTGAACACTGAAGCTTTCTTT. Translated: CASRSDRVNTEAFF. Full variable domain (outside the CDR3, taken from reference TRBV2 and TRBJ1-1): EPEVTQTPSHQVTQMGQEVILRCVPISNHLYFYWYRQILGQKVEFLVSFYNNEISEKSEIFDDQFSVERPDGSNFTLKIRSTKLEDSAMYFCASRSDRVNTEAFFGQGTRLTVV.

This clone occurred a few times. The chain carries TRBV27 and TRBJ2-3, with no clear D. This CDR3 has 13 residues. Trimming pared 0 bases from V and 2 bases from J, leaving 3 bases between. CDR1 and CDR2 (germline): MNHEY, SMNVEV (reference sequence). Written as DNA, the CDR3 is TGTGCCAGCAGTTTATCGGCCACAGATACGCAGTATTTT. This codes for CASSLSATDTQYF.

The chain combines TRBV28 with TRBJ1-1; D gene unclear. The V end lost 2 bases, the J end lost 3 bases, and 7 bases lay between the germline ends. This CDR3 region has 13 residues. In germline, CDR1 is MDHEN, CDR2 SYDVKM. CDR3 bases: TGTGCCAGCAGTTTAAGGAGGGACACTGAAGCTTTCTTT. As protein: CASSLRRDTEAFF.

The V call is TRBV28, the J call TRBJ2-7; TRBD1 matches 7 bases. From germline, CDR1 is MDHEN and CDR2 SYDVKM. The CDR3 sequence is 14 residues long. Unmatched junction bases numbered 4, after V lost 3 bases and J lost 2 bases. The DNA of the CDR3 is TGTGCCAGCAGTTTGTACAGGGGAGCCTACGAGCAGTACTTC. Translation: CASSLYRGAYEQYF.

The chain has TRBV7-2 and TRBJ2-1, with 9 bases identical to TRBD2. The CDR3 length is 16 residues. Per germline, CDR1 SGHTA and CDR2 FQGNSA. V shed 5 bases and J 8 bases; nucleotides not matched to a gene: 13. CDR3 in amino acids: CASSEPGTSIAHEQFF. The CDR3 DNA reads TGTGCCAGCAGCGAACCCGGGACTAGCATAGCTCATGAGCAGTTCTTC.

This clone came up a few times. V is TRBV28 and J is TRBJ1-5; the match to TRBD1 covers 7 bases. Trimming removed 9 bases from V and 10 bases from J; junction bases left unmatched: 18. The CDR3 loop spans 15 amino acids. Germline V gene sequence: CDR1 MDHEN, CDR2 SYDVKM. The CDR3 is CASKTGDSRSAPQHF. In DNA form, the CDR3 reads TGTGCCAGTAAAACAGGGGACAGTAGATCAGCCCCCCAGCATTTT.

Of note for this clone: Relative to the germline gene, one junction end is altered; a read error may explain this. The V gene is TRBV5-4, the J gene TRBJ2-2, with 7 bases fitting TRBD1. Germline CDR1 reads SGHNT; CDR2 reads YYREEE (reference sequence). CDR3 length: 15 amino acids. The DNA of the CDR3 is TGTGCCAGCAGGCGACAGGGAAGAGGCCTCGGGGAGCTGCTTTTT. Its translation: CASRRQGRGLGELLF.

In this sample, this clone turned up a few times. CDR3 in DNA: TGTGCCAGCAGTCGACAGGGGATGAACACTGAAGCTTTCTTT. Translating it yields CASSRQGMNTEAFF. The V call is TRBV6-1, the J call TRBJ1-1; 8 bases are a match to TRBD1. CDR3 size: 14 residues. Trimming at V came to 5 bases and at J to 0 bases, leaving 2 bases not matched to a gene. CDR1 is MNHNS, CDR2 SASEGT, per germline.

The chain links TRBV11-3 to TRBJ2-5, with TRBD1 identical over 8 bases. V gave up 1 base and J gave up 5 bases; unmatched junction bases: 9. The CDR3 runs 16 residues. Germline V gives CDR1 SGHNT, CDR2 YENEEA. The CDR3 DNA reads TGTGCCAGCAGCTTAGGGCGACAGGGGCCTGGGGAGACCCAGTACTTC. Translating it yields CASSLGRQGPGETQYF.

This clone was seen more than once but under ten times. The chain recombines TRBV12-5 with TRBJ2-3, with TRBD1 matching 7 bases. With V trimmed by 8 bases and J by 2 bases, 7 bases remained unmatched. The CDR3 sequence is 14 residues long. Germline CDR1 LGHNT, CDR2 FRNRAP. The CDR3 loop reads CASWAQGDTDTQYF. CDR3 bases: TGTGCTAGTTGGGCTCAGGGGGACACAGATACGCAGTATTTT.

The rearrangement links TRBV11-2 to TRBJ2-3; 8 bases line up with TRBD2. Germline CDR1 reads SGHAT; CDR2 reads FQNNGV. V lost 5 bases to trimming and J lost 0 bases; unmatched junction nucleotides: 7. This CDR3 contains 16 residues. The CDR3 sequence is CASSLEAGASTDTQYF. The CDR3 nucleotides are TGTGCCAGCAGCCTCGAAGCGGGGGCGAGCACAGATACGCAGTATTTT.

DNA for the CDR3: TGTGCCAGCTTTCCCCAAGGGACTAGAGTGGGGTTCTTC. Translation: CASFPQGTRVGFF. The V gene is TRBV6-1, the J gene TRBJ2-1; 8 bases fit TRBD2. Germline-derived CDR1 and CDR2 are MNHNS and SASEGT. The CDR3 is 13 residues long. J was trimmed by 15 bases and V by 8 bases; bases with no gene match: 15.

The count of this clone is one. V gene TRBV28 combines with J gene TRBJ1-6, with D unresolved. CDR3 length: 15 residues. The V and J ends lost 6 bases and 7 bases respectively, with 16 bases between them. Germline V gene data show CDR1 as MDHEN and CDR2 as SYDVKM. CDR3 sequence reads: CASRPPIVQNSPLHF. In DNA, the CDR3 is TGTGCCAGCAGGCCCCCAATCGTACAAAATTCACCCCTCCACTTT. Variable domain in full (rest from reference TRBV28 and TRBJ1-6): DVKVTQSSRYLVKRTGEKVFLECVQDMDHENMFWYRQDPGLGLRLIYFSYDVKMKEKGDIPEGYSVSREKKERFSLILESASTNQTSMYLCASRPPIVQNSPLHFGNGTRLTVT.

In its sample, this clone was seen once. The chain carries TRBV2 and TRBJ2-1; 10 bases line up with TRBD1. The CDR3 covers 15 residues. CDR1 and CDR2 (germline): SNHLY, FYNNEI. Trimming took 3 bases from V and 8 from J; bases not matched to a gene: 7. The CDR3 spells CASSDWDRGNYEQFF. CDR3 sequence (DNA): TGTGCCAGCAGTGACTGGGACAGGGGAAATTATGAGCAGTTCTTC.

This chain joins TRBV18 and TRBJ1-2, with D unresolved. Germline values: CDR1 KGHSH, CDR2 LQKENI. The CDR3 runs 13 residues. The V gene lost 5 bases and the J gene lost 3 bases, with 10 bases spanning the gap. CDR3 DNA sequence: TGTGCCAGCTCATCCAATAGAGACTATGGCTACACCTTC. Its protein product is CASSSNRDYGYTF.

Remarks on this clone: The junction and the germline gene differ at one end; a read error may be behind it. The V and J genes are TRBV7-9 and TRBJ1-4; D call uncertain. Germline loops: CDR1 SEHNR, CDR2 FQNEAQ (reference sequence). The CDR3 runs to 13 residues. The CDR3 protein is CSSSLPLGEKLFF. The CDR3 nucleotides are TGTTCCAGCAGCTTGCCACTAGGTGAAAAACTGTTTTTT.

The rearrangement links TRBV7-9 to TRBJ2-1, with D perhaps TRBD2 (5 bases). The V end was cut by 8 bases, the J end by 8 bases, with 16 bases between. The CDR3 extends over 13 amino acids. Germline V lookup: CDR1 SEHNR, CDR2 FQNEAQ (reference sequence). The CDR3 nucleotides are TGTGCCAGCGTGCTCCCGGGGTCCTATGAGCAGTTCTTC. It codes for CASVLPGSYEQFF.